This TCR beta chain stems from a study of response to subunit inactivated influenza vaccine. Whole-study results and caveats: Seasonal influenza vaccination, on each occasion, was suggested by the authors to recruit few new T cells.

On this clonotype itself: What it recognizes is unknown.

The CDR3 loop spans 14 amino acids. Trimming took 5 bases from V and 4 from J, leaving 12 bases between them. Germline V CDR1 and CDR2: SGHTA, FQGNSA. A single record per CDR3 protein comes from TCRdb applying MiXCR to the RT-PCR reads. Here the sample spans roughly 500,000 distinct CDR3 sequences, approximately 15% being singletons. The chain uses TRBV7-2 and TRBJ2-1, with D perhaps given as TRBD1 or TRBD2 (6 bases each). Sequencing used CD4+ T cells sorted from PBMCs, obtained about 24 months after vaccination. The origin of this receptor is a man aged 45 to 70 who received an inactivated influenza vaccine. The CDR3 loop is CASSVGGLYNEQFF. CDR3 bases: TGTGCCAGCAGCGTGGGGGGCTTGTACAATGAGCAGTTCTTC.